These 4 T cell receptor beta chains originate from one sample sequenced in a study of siplizumab effects on memory and regulatory T cells. This table comes from immunoSEQ multiplex PCR, and its TCRdb copy is limited to in-frame clones, with some not included. The sample lists more than 85,000 clones; roughly 91% were seen once. Sequenced material: CD4+ T cells sorted from blood. All receptors derive from a human donor in good health.

This clone was recorded once. V usage is TRBV5-6 and J usage is TRBJ1-2; D call uncertain. The CDR3 runs 15 residues. Germline assignment: CDR1 SGHDT and CDR2 YYEEEE. V lost 0 bases, J lost 2 bases, and 11 bases lay in between. CDR3 sequence (DNA): TGTGCCAGCAGCTTGGACCCCCAAGGAAACTATGGCTACACCTTC. This gives the protein CASSLDPQGNYGYTF. Full variable domain (missing parts from reference TRBV5-6 and TRBJ1-2): DAGVTQSPTHLIKTRGQQVTLRCSPKSGHDTVSWYQQALGQGPQFIFQYYEEEERQRGNFPDRFSGHQFPNYSSELNVNALLLGDSALYLCASSLDPQGNYGYTFGSGTRLTVV.

J is TRBJ2-7 and V is TRBV4-1; possibly TRBD2 for D (6 bases). The germline CDR1 and CDR2 sequences are MGHRA and YSYEKL. V shed 3 bases and J shed 3 bases, with 12 bases lying between them. The CDR3 contains 14 residues. CDR3 protein: CASSQAGIVYEQYF. CDR3 bases: TGCGCCAGCAGCCAGGCGGGAATCGTCTACGAGCAGTACTTC.

V and J are TRBV18 and TRBJ1-1; TRBD1 might be the D (6 bases). Germline V CDR1 and CDR2: KGHSH, LQKENI. The CDR3 consists of 13 residues. With 6 bases removed from V and 4 bases from J, the gap between germline ends came to 12 bases. The DNA of the CDR3 is TGTGCCAGCTCCGCAGGGGTAGGCACTGAAGCTTTCTTT. It encodes CASSAGVGTEAFF.

This chain uses TRBV6-1 with TRBJ2-7, with D possibly being TRBD2 (5 bases). V lost 7 bases and J lost 6, with 16 bases in between. CDR1 and CDR2 (germline): MNHNS, SASEGT. This CDR3 is 13 amino acids long. DNA of the CDR3: TGTGCCAGCAACCAAGGCCGGGGTGGCGAGCAGTACTTC. Its protein is CASNQGRGGEQYF.